This TCR beta chain was captured in a study of T-cell reconstitution after alpha-beta-depleted transplantation in children. The J segment lost 3 bases and the V segment lost 0 bases, leaving 9 bases of the junction unmatched. This CDR3 is built from 16 residues. From germline, CDR1 is SGHRS and CDR2 YFSETQ. Preparation of the TCRbeta library used unique molecular identifiers. TCRdb re-analysed the PCR reads in MiXCR, keeping a single row per CDR3 protein. Among approximately 300,000 distinct CDR3 sequences listed, roughly 9.1% were seen once. This clonotype has more than one count but fewer than ten. The rearrangement joins TRBV5-1 to TRBJ2-7, with 7 nucleotides matching TRBD1. Sequenced here: PBMCs, sampled before TCRalphabeta/CD19-depleted stem cell transplant. The clonotype originates from a boy less than two years old with acute myeloid leukemia, due to receive a stem cell transplant. This CDR3 reads CASSLVFGTEVYEQYF. For the CDR3, the DNA is TGCGCCAGCAGCTTGGTCTTCGGGACAGAAGTCTACGAGCAGTACTTC. The full variable domain, in which reference TRBV5-1 and TRBJ2-7 provide the parts outside the CDR3, is KAGVTQTPRYLIKTRGQQVTLSCSPISGHRSVSWYQQTPGQGLQFLFEYFSETQRNKGNFPGRFSGRQFSNSRSEMNVSTLELGDSALYLCASSLVFGTEVYEQYFGPGTRLTVT.